This T cell receptor beta chain appears in the sequencing data of a study of T-cell memory formation after mild COVID-19. Notes on the study in general: CD4+ contracting clones were mainly CM and EM; CD8+ ones, EMRA. Pre-infection memory carried some responding clones, suggesting that cross-reactive memory joined.

Notes on this clonotype: Antigen unknown.

CDR3 length equals 13 residues. Trimming pared 9 bases from V and 5 bases from J, leaving 16 bases between. The germline V gene encodes CDR1 MNHEY and CDR2 SVGEGT. Using its own MiXCR run on the 5' RACE reads, TCRdb lists one record per CDR3 protein. Of approximately 13,000 distinct CDR3 sequences in the sample, around 16% are singletons; the top ten hold around 53%. This clonotype was sampled from a man in his late teens or twenties who had mild COVID-19 (a few samples of this study predate the infection). Cell type and time point are not known. This chain joins TRBV6-2 or TRBV6-3 and TRBJ1-2; D is undetermined. The source material was PBMCs or a T cell subset sorted from them (not recorded which). CDR3 bases: TGTGCCAGTAAAACCGGGCCGTCATATGGCTACACCTTC. Protein product: CASKTGPSYGYTF.